A single sample is the source of the 26 T cell receptor beta chains below, sequenced in a study of beta chain features in type 1 diabetes. Their antigens remain unidentified. Overall study findings and caveats: Across all four CD4+ subsets, people with type 1 diabetes showed modestly shorter TCRB CDR3s.

Sequenced material consisted of expressed TCRB transcripts (all of the isolated RNA was reverse transcribed). Only in-frame clones appear in the TCRdb table, and some are missing; sequencing was by immunoSEQ multiplex PCR. Of around 180,000 clones in the sample, 7.8% are singletons; the top ten hold approximately 0.87%. The sequenced sample was central memory CD4+ T cells from blood. Receptors originate from a woman aged 40 to 50 with type 1 diabetes.

This clone was counted between two and nine times. The chain carries TRBV5-4 and TRBJ1-2, with 9 bases lining up with TRBD1. CDR3 length equals 14 residues. J gave up 4 bases and V 5 bases, and 6 bases lay outside the gene matches. Germline lookup yields CDR1 SGHNT and CDR2 YYREEE (reference sequence). CDR3 DNA sequence: TGTGCCAGCAGGGGAGGGACAGGGAGCTATGGCTACACCTTC. Translating gives CASRGGTGSYGYTF.

The J gene is TRBJ2-5, the V gene TRBV2, with 7 positions matching TRBD1. J lost 1 base, V lost 6 bases, and 8 bases had no gene match. CDR3 length equals 15 residues. In germline, CDR1 is SNHLY, CDR2 FYNNEI. The CDR3 nucleotides read TGTGCCAGCAGCGGGACAAGGGGGCTCCAAGAGACCCAGTACTTC. It is translated as CASSGTRGLQETQYF.

This chain connects TRBV19 to TRBJ2-7; weak D call: TRBD1 (6 bases). Trimming pared 10 bases from V and 1 base from J, leaving 17 bases between. CDR3 length equals 14 residues. Looked up from germline, CDR1 is LNHDA and CDR2 is SQIVND (reference sequence). CDR3 sequence (DNA): TGTGCCACCGCCCGGACAGCGTCTTCCTACGAGCAGTACTTC. Protein: CATARTASSYEQYF. Based on the CDR3 plus reference TRBV19 and TRBJ2-7, the full variable domain is DGGITQSPKYLFRKEGQNVTLSCEQNLNHDAMYWYRQDPGQGLRLIYYSQIVNDFQKGDIAEGYSVSREKKESFPLTVTSAQKNPTAFYLCATARTASSYEQYFGPGTRLTVT.

This chain links TRBV7-2 with TRBJ1-1; D is ambiguous. CDR1 and CDR2 (germline): SGHTA, FQGNSA. The CDR3 runs 15 residues. Trimming cost V 4 bases and J 3 bases, with 15 bases left between them. Here the CDR3 reads CASSSAPGSHTEAFF. CDR3 coding DNA: TGTGCCAGCAGCTCCGCCCCCGGGAGCCACACTGAAGCTTTCTTT.

The J gene is TRBJ2-7, the V gene TRBV28; 7 bases align to TRBD2. V shed 1 base and J 0 bases; nucleotides not matched to a gene: 3. Per the germline V gene, CDR1 is MDHEN and CDR2 is SYDVKM. The CDR3 extends over 15 amino acids. The CDR3 nucleotides read TGTGCCAGCAGTTTATTGGGAGGGAACTCCTACGAGCAGTACTTC. This sequence encodes CASSLLGGNSYEQYF.

This clone has just a few counts. J is TRBJ2-5 and V is TRBV7-8; TRBD1 might be the D (5 bases). CDR3 length: 15 amino acids. Germline V lookup: CDR1 SGHVS, CDR2 FQNEAQ. The V gene lost 1 base and the J gene lost 2 bases, with 11 bases spanning the gap. Here the CDR3 DNA reads TGTGCCAGCAGCTTAGGGACAAGGTTGCAAGAGACCCAGTACTTC. Amino acids: CASSLGTRLQETQYF.

This clone was seen a handful of times. The V call is TRBV7-2, the J call TRBJ1-4; maybe TRBD1 (6 bases). V shed 5 bases and J shed 5 bases, with 15 bases lying between them. Per the germline V gene, CDR1 is SGHTA and CDR2 is FQGNSA. The CDR3 extends over 15 amino acids. CDR3 nucleotide sequence: TGTGCCAGCAGCCCCAGGGGCTCAGTGAATGAAAAACTGTTTTTT. Translated: CASSPRGSVNEKLFF.

The rearrangement links TRBV6-6 to TRBJ2-4; D may be TRBD1 (5 bases). This CDR3 comprises 14 residues. CDR1 is MNHNY and CDR2 is SVGAGI in the germline V gene (reference sequence). V dropped 6 bases and J dropped 9 bases, with 18 bases sitting between them. In DNA, the CDR3 is TGTGCCAGCAGCTCCGCCAGGGTTTGGAGCATTCAGTACTTC. Its translation is CASSSARVWSIQYF.

This clone was picked up a small number of times. The rearrangement joins TRBV7-2 to TRBJ1-2; D perhaps matches TRBD1 (6 bases). The CDR3 contains 15 residues. CDR1 and CDR2 from the germline V gene are SGHTA and FQGNSA. Trimming removed 5 bases from V and 6 bases from J, with 19 bases in between. Here the CDR3 reads CASSPMTGGVNGYTF. The DNA for the CDR3 is TGTGCCAGCAGCCCGATGACAGGAGGAGTGAATGGCTACACCTTC.

J is TRBJ2-6 and V is TRBV9; D is unclear. CDR1 and CDR2 from the germline V gene are SGDLS and YYNGEE. V shed 4 bases and J shed 0 bases, with 8 bases lying between them. There are 15 residues in the CDR3. CDR3 sequence: CASSPVFSGANVLTF. The CDR3 nucleotides read TGTGCCAGCAGCCCCGTTTTCTCTGGGGCCAACGTCCTGACTTTC. Looking up the rest from reference TRBV9 and TRBJ2-6 gives the full variable domain: DSGVTQTPKHLITATGQRVTLRCSPRSGDLSVYWYQQSLDQGLQFLIQYYNGEERAKGNILERFSAQQFPDLHSELNLSSLELGDSALYFCASSPVFSGANVLTFGAGSRLTVL.

Only a few counts were recorded for this clone. This chain connects TRBV5-1 to TRBJ1-3, with 8 nucleotides matching TRBD1. The junction had 0 bases not matched to a gene; V was cut back by 1 base and J by 0 bases. This CDR3 is 15 amino acids long. CDR1 is SGHRS, CDR2 YFSETQ, per germline. The CDR3 sequence is CASSLTGGSGNTIYF. CDR3 nucleotides: TGCGCCAGCAGCTTGACAGGGGGCTCTGGAAACACCATATATTTT.

The J gene is TRBJ1-4, the V gene TRBV7-2, with D possibly matching TRBD1 (6 bases). Germline loops: CDR1 SGHTA, CDR2 FQGNSA. V lost 6 bases and J lost 2, with 13 bases in between. This CDR3 contains 15 residues. The CDR3 DNA is TGTGCCAGCAGGTCAGCACAGGGCACTAATGAAAAACTGTTTTTT. This encodes CASRSAQGTNEKLFF.

This clone was observed a handful of times. In DNA form, the CDR3 reads TGTGCCAGTAGATCACTAGCGGGCGGCTCCTACAATGAGCAGTTCTTC. This encodes CASRSLAGGSYNEQFF. The V call is TRBV19, the J call TRBJ2-1, with 9 bases that match TRBD2. Germline V CDR1 and CDR2: LNHDA, SQIVND (reference sequence). The CDR3 totals 16 residues. J was trimmed by 0 bases and V by 6 bases; bases with no gene match: 6.

This clone has just a few counts. The CDR3 here is CASRQGTSGRAGYNEQFF. The CDR3 DNA reads TGTGCCAGCAGACAAGGGACTAGCGGGAGGGCGGGTTACAATGAGCAGTTCTTC. This chain joins TRBV25-1 and TRBJ2-1; 16 bases line up with TRBD2. J lost 4 bases, V lost 6 bases, and 9 bases had no gene match. CDR1 is MGHDK and CDR2 is SYGVNS in the germline V gene. The CDR3 totals 18 residues.

In this sample, this clone turned up a few times. V is TRBV7-2 and J is TRBJ1-2; D is uncertain. From germline, CDR1 is SGHTA and CDR2 FQGNSA. The V and J ends lost 5 bases and 3 bases respectively, with 7 bases between them. This CDR3 has 12 amino acids. The chain's CDR3 is CASSLVHYGYTF. The CDR3 DNA sequence: TGTGCCAGCAGCCTCGTCCACTATGGCTACACCTTC.

The chain combines TRBV30 with TRBJ2-2; 10 nucleotides agree with TRBD1. There are 15 residues in the CDR3. V shed 0 bases and J 6 bases; nucleotides not matched to a gene: 4. The germline gives CDR1 GTSNPN, CDR2 SVGIG (reference sequence). The DNA for the CDR3 is TGTGCCTGGAGTGTACAAGGACAGGGGGCCGGGGAGCTGTTTTTT. Amino acids: CAWSVQGQGAGELFF.

The table lists this clone with a few counts. V gene TRBV28 combines with J gene TRBJ1-5; tentatively, D is TRBD1 (5 bases). Germline V CDR1 and CDR2: MDHEN, SYDVKM. This CDR3 has 13 residues. Trimming stripped 7 bases from V and 3 bases from J, with 10 bases between. CDR3 sequence: CASTTGPNQPQHF. As DNA, the CDR3 is TGTGCCAGCACCACAGGTCCCAATCAGCCCCAGCATTTT.

The J gene is TRBJ2-1, the V gene TRBV2; D is possibly TRBD1 (5 bases). Trimming pared 6 bases from V and 5 bases from J, leaving 17 bases between. The germline V gene has CDR1 SNHLY and CDR2 FYNNEI. The CDR3 runs 15 residues. In DNA, the CDR3 is TGTGCCAGCAGAGTTTCTAGAGTCAGGGACAATGAGCAGTTCTTC. Amino acids: CASRVSRVRDNEQFF.

V is TRBV19 and J is TRBJ2-7, with D perhaps TRBD1 (8 bases). V dropped 7 bases and J dropped 6 bases, with 22 bases sitting between them. CDR1 LNHDA and CDR2 SQIVND come from the germline V gene (reference sequence). The CDR3 sequence is 15 residues long. The CDR3 is CASKPQQGGISEQYF. The CDR3 bases are TGTGCCAGTAAGCCCCAACAGGGGGGGATTAGCGAGCAGTACTTC.

This clone was recorded a few times. The chain employs TRBV29-1 and TRBJ1-3, with D perhaps TRBD1 (5 bases). The germline V gene has CDR1 SQVTM and CDR2 ANQGSEA. V gave up 3 bases and J gave up 2 bases, with 8 bases separating them. This CDR3 spans 13 amino acids. CDR3 residues: CSVEGPPGNTIYF. CDR3 DNA sequence: TGCAGCGTTGAGGGGCCACCTGGAAACACCATATATTTT.

This chain links TRBV7-9 with TRBJ1-4; the D gene is possibly TRBD1 (6 bases). The CDR3 has 15 residues. The V end lost 4 bases, the J end lost 8 bases, and 17 bases lay between the germline ends. The germline V gene encodes CDR1 SEHNR and CDR2 FQNEAQ (reference sequence). CDR3 DNA sequence: TGTGCCAGCAGCTCAGAGATTCCAGGGGACGAAAAACTGTTTTTT. It encodes CASSSEIPGDEKLFF.

This clone turned up a few times. This rearrangement joins TRBV5-4 to TRBJ2-3; the D gene is possibly TRBD1 (6 bases). Trimming left V 4 bases short and J 6 bases short, with 15 bases between. The V gene's germline CDR1 is SGHNT and CDR2 YYREEE (reference sequence). The CDR3 is 14 amino acids. The CDR3 DNA is TGTGCCAGCAGCAGGTTCCAGGGGACGGATACGCAGTATTTT. Protein product: CASSRFQGTDTQYF.

This chain joins TRBV19 and TRBJ1-1; the D is unclear. Germline CDR1 is LNHDA and CDR2 is SQIVND (reference sequence). Deletions cut 5 bases from V and 3 bases from J, with 16 bases between. The CDR3 has 15 residues. CDR3 DNA: TGTGCCAGTAGTTCAACACTGGACTTAGACACTGAAGCTTTCTTT. It codes for CASSSTLDLDTEAFF. Full variable domain (rest looked up from reference TRBV19 and TRBJ1-1): DGGITQSPKYLFRKEGQNVTLSCEQNLNHDAMYWYRQDPGQGLRLIYYSQIVNDFQKGDIAEGYSVSREKKESFPLTVTSAQKNPTAFYLCASSSTLDLDTEAFFGQGTRLTVV.

This clone was picked up a small number of times. The junction differs from germline at one of its ends, possibly a read error. This chain connects TRBV7-9 to TRBJ2-1; 7 bases match TRBD1. The V gene's germline CDR1 is SEHNR and CDR2 FQNEAQ (reference sequence). This CDR3 has 15 amino acids. CDR3 in amino acids: CASSHGTGVNNEQFF. The CDR3 coding sequence is TGCGCCAGCAGCCACGGAACAGGGGTTAACAATGAGCAGTTCTTC.

This clone was seen more than once but under ten times. The chain uses TRBV4-1 and TRBJ2-1; 13 positions match TRBD2. This CDR3 contains 16 residues. With V trimmed by 4 bases and J by 9 bases, 9 bases remained unmatched. The germline V gene has CDR1 MGHRA and CDR2 YSYEKL. The CDR3 region is CASSLSGTSGNREQFF. In DNA form, the CDR3 reads TGCGCCAGCAGCCTGTCCGGGACTAGCGGGAACCGTGAGCAGTTCTTC.

The gene calls are TRBV15 and TRBJ1-1; no clear D gene. The CDR3 is 14 residues long. The V gene's germline CDR1 is LNHNV and CDR2 YYDKDF (reference sequence). The V gene lost 4 bases and the J gene lost 1 base, with 10 bases spanning the gap. CDR3 coding DNA: TGTGCCACCAGCAACGCGCGGGAGAACACTGAAGCTTTCTTT. Amino acid sequence: CATSNARENTEAFF. Drawing the rest from reference TRBV15 and TRBJ1-1, the complete variable domain is DAMVIQNPRYQVTQFGKPVTLSCSQTLNHNVMYWYQQKSSQAPKLLFHYYDKDFNNEADTPDNFQSRRPNTSFCFLDIRSPGLGDTAMYLCATSNARENTEAFFGQGTRLTVV.